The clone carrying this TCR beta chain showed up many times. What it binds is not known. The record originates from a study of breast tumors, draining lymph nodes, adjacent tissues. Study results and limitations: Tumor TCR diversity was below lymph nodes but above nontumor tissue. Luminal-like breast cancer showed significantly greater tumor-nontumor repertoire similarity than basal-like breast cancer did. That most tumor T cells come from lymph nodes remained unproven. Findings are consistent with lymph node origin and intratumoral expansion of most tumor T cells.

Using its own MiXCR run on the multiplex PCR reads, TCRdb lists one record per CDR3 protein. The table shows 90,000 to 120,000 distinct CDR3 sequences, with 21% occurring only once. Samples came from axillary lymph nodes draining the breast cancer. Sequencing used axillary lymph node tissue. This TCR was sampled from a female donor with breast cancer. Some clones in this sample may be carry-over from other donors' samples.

The CDR3 DNA reads TGTGCCACCAGTAAGGCAGAAGCTCGCACAGATACGCAGTATTTT. Amino acid sequence: CATSKAEARTDTQYF. The chain joins TRBV24-1 to TRBJ2-3; no clear D. The germline V and J ends were trimmed by 6 bases and 1 base, with 13 bases remaining between them. The CDR3 length is 15 residues. CDR1 KGHDR and CDR2 SFDVKD come from the germline V gene.